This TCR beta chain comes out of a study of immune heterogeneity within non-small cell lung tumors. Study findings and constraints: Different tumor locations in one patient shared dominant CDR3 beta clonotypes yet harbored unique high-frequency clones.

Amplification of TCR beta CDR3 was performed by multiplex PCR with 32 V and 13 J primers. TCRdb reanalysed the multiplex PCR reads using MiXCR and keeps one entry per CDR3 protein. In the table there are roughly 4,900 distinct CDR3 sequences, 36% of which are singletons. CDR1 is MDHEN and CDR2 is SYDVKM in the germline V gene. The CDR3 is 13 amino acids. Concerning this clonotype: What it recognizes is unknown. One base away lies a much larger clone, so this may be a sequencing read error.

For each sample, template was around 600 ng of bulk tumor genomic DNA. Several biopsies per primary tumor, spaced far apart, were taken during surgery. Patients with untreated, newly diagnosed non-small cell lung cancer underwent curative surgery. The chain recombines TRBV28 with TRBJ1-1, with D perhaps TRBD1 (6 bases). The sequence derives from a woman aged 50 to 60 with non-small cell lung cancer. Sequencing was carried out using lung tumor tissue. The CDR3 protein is CASRFQGSPEDFF. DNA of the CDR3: TGTGCCAGCAGATTCCAGGGGAGCCCTGAAGATTTCTTT.